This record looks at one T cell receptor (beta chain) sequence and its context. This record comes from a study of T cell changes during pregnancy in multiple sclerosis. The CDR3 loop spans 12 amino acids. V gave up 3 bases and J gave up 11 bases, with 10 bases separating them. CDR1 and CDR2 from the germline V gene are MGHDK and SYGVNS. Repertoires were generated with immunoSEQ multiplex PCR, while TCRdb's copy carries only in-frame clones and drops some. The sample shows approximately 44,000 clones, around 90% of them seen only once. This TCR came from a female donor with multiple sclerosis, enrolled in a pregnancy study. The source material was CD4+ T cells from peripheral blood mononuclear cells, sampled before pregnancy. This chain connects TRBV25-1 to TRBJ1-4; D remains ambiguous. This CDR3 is CASSDRVGKLFF. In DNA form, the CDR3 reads TGTGCCAGCAGTGACCGGGTCGGGAAACTGTTTTTT.